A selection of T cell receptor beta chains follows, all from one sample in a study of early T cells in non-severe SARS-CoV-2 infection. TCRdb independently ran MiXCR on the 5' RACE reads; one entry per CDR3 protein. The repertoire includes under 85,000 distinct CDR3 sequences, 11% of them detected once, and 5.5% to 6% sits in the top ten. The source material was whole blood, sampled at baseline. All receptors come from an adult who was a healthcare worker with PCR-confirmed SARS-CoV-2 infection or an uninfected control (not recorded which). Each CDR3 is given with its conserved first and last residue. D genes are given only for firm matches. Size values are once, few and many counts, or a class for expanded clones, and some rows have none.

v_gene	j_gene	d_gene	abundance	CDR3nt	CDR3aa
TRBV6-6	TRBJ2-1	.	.	TGTGCCAGCAGTTACGATAGCTCCTACAATGAGCAGTTCTTC	CASSYDSSYNEQFF
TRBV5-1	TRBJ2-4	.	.	TGCGCCAGCAGCTTGGAGGGCCGTGGCTCCAAAAACATTCAGTACTTC	CASSLEGRGSKNIQYF
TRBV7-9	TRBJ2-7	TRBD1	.	TGTGCCAGCAGCACGGGACAGGGGGCCGGTTACGAGCAGTACTTC	CASSTGQGAGYEQYF
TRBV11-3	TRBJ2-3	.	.	TGTGCCAGCAGCTTGGGTCTGTTGGATACGCAGTATTTT	CASSLGLLDTQYF
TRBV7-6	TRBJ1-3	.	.	TGTGCCAGCAGCTCCCCGGGGGGCGGAAACACCATATATTTT	CASSSPGGGNTIYF
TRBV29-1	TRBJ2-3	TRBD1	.	TGCAGCGTTGAAGGGACAGGACGCACAGATACGCAGTATTTT	CSVEGTGRTDTQYF
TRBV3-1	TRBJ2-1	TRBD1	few	TGTGCCAGCAGCCAGTCGGACAGGGGGCCGGAGGAGCAGTTCTTC	CASSQSDRGPEEQFF
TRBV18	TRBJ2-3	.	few	TGTGCCAGCTCAAGATCAAGGGCAAACACAGATACGCAGTATTTT	CASSRSRANTDTQYF
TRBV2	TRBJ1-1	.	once	TGTGCCAGCAGTGAACACCCGGAGGACACTGAAGCTTTCTTT	CASSEHPEDTEAFF
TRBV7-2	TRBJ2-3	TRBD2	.	TGTGCCAGCAGCTTGGCGGGGGGGGATAAAGATACGCAGTATTTT	CASSLAGGDKDTQYF
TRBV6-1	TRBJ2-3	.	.	TGTGCCAGCAGTGAATTGCGTCCCGGGAGTGGCACAGATACGCAGTATTTT	CASSELRPGSGTDTQYF
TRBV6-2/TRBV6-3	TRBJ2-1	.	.	TGTGCCAGCGCCCGGGACTCCTACAATGAGCAGTTCTTC	CASARDSYNEQFF
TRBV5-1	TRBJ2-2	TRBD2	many	TGCGCCAGCAGCCCAACGGCCGGGACTAGCGTTGTGGGCGGGGAGCTGTTTTTT	CASSPTAGTSVVGGELFF
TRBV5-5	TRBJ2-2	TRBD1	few	TGTGCCAGCAGGGGACAGAATTCAGAAGGGGAGCTGTTTTTT	CASRGQNSEGELFF
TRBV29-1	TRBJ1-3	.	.	TGCAGCATAATGGGACGGAGCTCTGGAAACACCATATATTTT	CSIMGRSSGNTIYF
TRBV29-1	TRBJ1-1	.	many	TGCAGCGTTGGATCGAACACTGAAGCTTTCTTT	CSVGSNTEAFF
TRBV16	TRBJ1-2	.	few	TGTGCCAGCAGCCAGCAAGGCTCTGGCTACACCTTC	CASSQQGSGYTF
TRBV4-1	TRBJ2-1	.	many	TGCGCCAGCAGTGTTAGGGCCGGGACTGGGAACAATGAGCAGTTCTTC	CASSVRAGTGNNEQFF
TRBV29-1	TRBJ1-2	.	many	TGCAGCGTTGAGGACAGAGGGGCGGGGAACTATGGCTACACCTTC	CSVEDRGAGNYGYTF
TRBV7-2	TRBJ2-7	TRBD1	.	TGTGCCAGCAGCCGCTCCGGGACAGGGGGCGAGGACGAGCAGTACTTC	CASSRSGTGGEDEQYF
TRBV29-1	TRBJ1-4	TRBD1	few	TGCAGCGTGGCAGGGACAGGAGAAAAACTGTTTTTT	CSVAGTGEKLFF
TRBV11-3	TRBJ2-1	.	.	TGTGCCAGCAGCTCTCTCGATGAGCAGTTCTTC	CASSSLDEQFF
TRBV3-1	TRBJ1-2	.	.	TGTGCCAGCAGCCAGAATCCGAACTATGGCTACACCTTC	CASSQNPNYGYTF
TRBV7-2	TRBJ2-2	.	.	TGTGCCAGCAGCCCCCGGGACTTGGCCGCGTGGAACACCGGGGAGCTGTTTTTT	CASSPRDLAAWNTGELFF
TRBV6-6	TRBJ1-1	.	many	TGTGCCAGCAGTTACGAGTATACTGAAGCTTTCTTT	CASSYEYTEAFF
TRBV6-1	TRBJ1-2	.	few	TGTGCCAGCATCGATGGGGGTAGGGGCCATGGCTACACCTTC	CASIDGGRGHGYTF
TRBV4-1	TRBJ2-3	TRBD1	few	TGCGCCAGCAGCCAAGTCCGGACAGGATACACAGATACGCAGTATTTT	CASSQVRTGYTDTQYF